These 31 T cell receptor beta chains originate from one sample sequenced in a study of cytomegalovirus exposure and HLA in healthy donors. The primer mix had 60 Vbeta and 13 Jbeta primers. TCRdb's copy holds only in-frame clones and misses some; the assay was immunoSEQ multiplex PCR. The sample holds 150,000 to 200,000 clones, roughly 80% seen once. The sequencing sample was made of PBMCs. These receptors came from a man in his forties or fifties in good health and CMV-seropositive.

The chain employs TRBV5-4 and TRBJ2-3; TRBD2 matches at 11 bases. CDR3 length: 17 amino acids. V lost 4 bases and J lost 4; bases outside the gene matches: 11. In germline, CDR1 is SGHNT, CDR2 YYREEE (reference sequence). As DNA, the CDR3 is TGTGCCAGCAGCCCCGGGGGTAGCGGGGGGGTCGCAGATACGCAGTATTTT. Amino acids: CASSPGGSGGVADTQYF.

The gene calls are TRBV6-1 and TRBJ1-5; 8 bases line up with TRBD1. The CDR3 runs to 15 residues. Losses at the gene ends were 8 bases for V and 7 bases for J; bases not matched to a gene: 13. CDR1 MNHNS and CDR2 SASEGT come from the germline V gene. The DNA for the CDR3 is TGTGCCAGCGCCCCCAGGGGGCTATTGGAACAGCCCCAGCATTTT. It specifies CASAPRGLLEQPQHF.

The CDR3 nucleotides are TGTGCCAGCAGTTCAAGGGGGGGCTTGGGGCCCCAGCATTTT. Amino acid sequence: CASSSRGGLGPQHF. The rearrangement joins TRBV27 to TRBJ1-5, with a tentative D call TRBD1 (6 bases). Germline-derived CDR1 and CDR2 are MNHEY and SMNVEV (reference sequence). V lost 4 bases and J lost 9, with 16 bases in between. The CDR3 loop spans 14 amino acids.

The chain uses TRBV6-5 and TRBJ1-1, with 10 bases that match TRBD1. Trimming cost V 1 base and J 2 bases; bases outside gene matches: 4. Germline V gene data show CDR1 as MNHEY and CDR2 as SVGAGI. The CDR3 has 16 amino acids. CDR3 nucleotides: TGTGCCAGCAGTTACTTGACAGGGGGCTCCAACACTGAAGCTTTCTTT. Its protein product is CASSYLTGGSNTEAFF.

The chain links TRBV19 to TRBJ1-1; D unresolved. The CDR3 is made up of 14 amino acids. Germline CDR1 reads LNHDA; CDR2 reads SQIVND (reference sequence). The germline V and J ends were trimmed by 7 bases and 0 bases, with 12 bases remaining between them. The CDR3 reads CASTLGRMNTEAFF. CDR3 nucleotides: TGTGCCAGTACCCTGGGGAGGATGAACACTGAAGCTTTCTTT.

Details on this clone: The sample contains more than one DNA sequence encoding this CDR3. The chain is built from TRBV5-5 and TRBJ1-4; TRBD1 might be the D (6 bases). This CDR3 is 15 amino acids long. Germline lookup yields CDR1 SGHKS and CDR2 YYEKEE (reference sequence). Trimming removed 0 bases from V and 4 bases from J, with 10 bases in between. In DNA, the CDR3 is TGTGCCAGCAGCTTGGGCGGGGGCCGTAATGAAAAACTGTTTTTT. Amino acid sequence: CASSLGGGRNEKLFF.

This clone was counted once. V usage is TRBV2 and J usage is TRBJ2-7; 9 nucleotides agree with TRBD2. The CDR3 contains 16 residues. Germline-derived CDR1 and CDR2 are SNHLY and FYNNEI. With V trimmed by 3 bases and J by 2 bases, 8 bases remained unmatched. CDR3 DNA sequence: TGTGCCAGCAGTGATCATGTGGCTAGCGGGGCCTACGAGCAGTACTTC. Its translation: CASSDHVASGAYEQYF.

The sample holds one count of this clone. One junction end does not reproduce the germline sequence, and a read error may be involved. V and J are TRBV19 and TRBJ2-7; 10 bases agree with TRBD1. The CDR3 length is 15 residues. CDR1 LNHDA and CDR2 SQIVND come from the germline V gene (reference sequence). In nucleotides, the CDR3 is TGTGCCAGTAGTCCCCAGACAGGGGGCTCCGACGAGCAGTACTTC. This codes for CASSPQTGGSDEQYF.

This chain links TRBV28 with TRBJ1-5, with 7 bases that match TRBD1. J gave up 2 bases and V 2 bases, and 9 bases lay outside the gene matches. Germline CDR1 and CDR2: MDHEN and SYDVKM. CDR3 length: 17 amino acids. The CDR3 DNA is TGTGCCAGCAGTTTACCCAGGGGGGATGGACGCAATCAGCCCCAGCATTTT. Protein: CASSLPRGDGRNQPQHF.

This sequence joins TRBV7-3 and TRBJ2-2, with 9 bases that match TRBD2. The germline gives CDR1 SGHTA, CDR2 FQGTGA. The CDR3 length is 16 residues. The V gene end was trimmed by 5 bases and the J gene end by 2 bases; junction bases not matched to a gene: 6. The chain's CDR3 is CASSPKTSGNTGELFF. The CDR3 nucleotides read TGTGCCAGCAGCCCTAAGACTAGCGGTAACACCGGGGAGCTGTTTTTT.

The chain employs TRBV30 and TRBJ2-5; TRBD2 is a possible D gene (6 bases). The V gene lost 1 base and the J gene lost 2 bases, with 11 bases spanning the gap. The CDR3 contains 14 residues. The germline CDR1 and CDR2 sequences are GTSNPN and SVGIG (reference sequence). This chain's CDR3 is CAWSGSGDQETQYF. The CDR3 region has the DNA TGTGCCTGGAGTGGTAGCGGCGATCAAGAGACCCAGTACTTC.

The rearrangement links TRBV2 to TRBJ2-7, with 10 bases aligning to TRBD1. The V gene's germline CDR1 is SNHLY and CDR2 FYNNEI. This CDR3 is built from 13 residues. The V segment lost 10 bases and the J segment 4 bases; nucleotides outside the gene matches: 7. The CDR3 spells CATTGQGIYEQYF. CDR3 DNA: TGTGCCACCACGGGACAGGGGATTTACGAGCAGTACTTC.

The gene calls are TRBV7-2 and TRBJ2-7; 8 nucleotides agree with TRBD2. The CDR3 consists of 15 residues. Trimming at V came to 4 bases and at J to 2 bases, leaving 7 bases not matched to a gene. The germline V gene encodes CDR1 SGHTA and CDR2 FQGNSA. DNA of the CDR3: TGTGCCAGCAGCTGGAGTAGCGGGGTGGCCTACGAGCAGTACTTC. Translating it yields CASSWSSGVAYEQYF.

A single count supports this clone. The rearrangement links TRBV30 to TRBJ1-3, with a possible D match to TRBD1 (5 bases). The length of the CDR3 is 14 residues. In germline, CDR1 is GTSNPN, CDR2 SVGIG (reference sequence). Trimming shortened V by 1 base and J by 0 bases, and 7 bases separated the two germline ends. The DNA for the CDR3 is TGTGCCTGGAGTGGGGGCAACTCTGGAAACACCATATATTTT. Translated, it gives CAWSGGNSGNTIYF.

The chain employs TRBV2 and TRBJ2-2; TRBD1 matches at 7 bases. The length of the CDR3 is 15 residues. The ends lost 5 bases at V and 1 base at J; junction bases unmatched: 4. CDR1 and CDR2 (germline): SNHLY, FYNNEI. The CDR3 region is CASSIRTGNTGELFF. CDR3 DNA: TGTGCCAGCAGTATCCGGACAGGGAACACCGGGGAGCTGTTTTTT.

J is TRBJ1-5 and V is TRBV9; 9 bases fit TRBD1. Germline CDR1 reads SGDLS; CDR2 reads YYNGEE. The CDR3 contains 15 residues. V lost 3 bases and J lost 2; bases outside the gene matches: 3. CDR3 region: CASSEGQGGNQPQHF. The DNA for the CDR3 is TGTGCCAGCAGCGAGGGACAGGGTGGCAATCAGCCCCAGCATTTT.

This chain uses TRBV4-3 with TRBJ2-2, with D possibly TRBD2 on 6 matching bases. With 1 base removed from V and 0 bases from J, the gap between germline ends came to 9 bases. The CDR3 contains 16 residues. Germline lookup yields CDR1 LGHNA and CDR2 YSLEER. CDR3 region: CASSQVPGANTGELFF. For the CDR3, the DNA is TGCGCCAGCAGCCAAGTACCGGGGGCGAACACCGGGGAGCTGTTTTTT.

The CDR3 region has the DNA TGCGCCAGCAGCTTAGTTTCCGGGACTAGCAACAATGAGCAGTTCTTC. It codes for CASSLVSGTSNNEQFF. V usage is TRBV5-1 and J usage is TRBJ2-1, with 9 bases that match TRBD2. CDR3 length: 16 residues. Trimming took 2 bases from V and 5 from J; bases not matched to a gene: 8. From germline, CDR1 is SGHRS and CDR2 YFSETQ.

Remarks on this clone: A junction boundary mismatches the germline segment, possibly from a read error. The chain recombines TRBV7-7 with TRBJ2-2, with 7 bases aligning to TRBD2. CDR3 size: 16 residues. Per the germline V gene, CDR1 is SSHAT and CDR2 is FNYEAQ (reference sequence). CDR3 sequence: CASSCLAGVTVGELFF. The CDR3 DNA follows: TGTGCTAGCAGCTGTCTCGCGGGAGTCACAGTTGGGGAGCTGTTTTTT.

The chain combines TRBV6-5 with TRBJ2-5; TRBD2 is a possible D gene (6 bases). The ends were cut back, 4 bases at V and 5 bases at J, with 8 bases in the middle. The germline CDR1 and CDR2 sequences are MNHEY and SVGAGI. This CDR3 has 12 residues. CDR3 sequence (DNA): TGTGCCAGCAGTTCGGGGGATGAGACCCAGTACTTC. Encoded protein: CASSSGDETQYF.

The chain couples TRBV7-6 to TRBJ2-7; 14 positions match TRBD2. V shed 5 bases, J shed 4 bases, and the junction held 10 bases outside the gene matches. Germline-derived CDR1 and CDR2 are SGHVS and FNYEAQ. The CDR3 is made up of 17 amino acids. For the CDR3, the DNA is TGTGCCAGCAGCGGAGGACCTGGGACTAGCGGGAGATACGAGCAGTACTTC. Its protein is CASSGGPGTSGRYEQYF.

CDR3 sequence (DNA): TGTGCCAGCAGCTTTTCGGAGTGGGGCTGGGGCACAGATACGCAGTATTTT. Amino acid sequence: CASSFSEWGWGTDTQYF. The chain links TRBV7-9 to TRBJ2-3; D is possibly TRBD1 (5 bases). Germline V gene sequence: CDR1 SEHNR, CDR2 FQNEAQ (reference sequence). The CDR3 runs 17 residues. With 3 bases removed from V and 1 base from J, the gap between germline ends came to 17 bases. Drawing the rest from reference TRBV7-9 and TRBJ2-3, the complete variable domain is DTGVSQNPRHKITKRGQNVTFRCDPISEHNRLYWYRQTLGQGPEFLTYFQNEAQLEKSRLLSDRFSAERPKGSFSTLEIQRTEQGDSAMYLCASSFSEWGWGTDTQYFGPGTRLTVL.

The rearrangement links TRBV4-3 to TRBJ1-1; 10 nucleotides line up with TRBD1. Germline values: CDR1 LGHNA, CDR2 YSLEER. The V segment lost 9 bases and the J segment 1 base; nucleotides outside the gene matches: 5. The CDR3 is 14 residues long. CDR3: CASRQGAANTEAFF. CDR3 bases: TGCGCCAGTAGACAGGGGGCTGCGAACACTGAAGCTTTCTTT.

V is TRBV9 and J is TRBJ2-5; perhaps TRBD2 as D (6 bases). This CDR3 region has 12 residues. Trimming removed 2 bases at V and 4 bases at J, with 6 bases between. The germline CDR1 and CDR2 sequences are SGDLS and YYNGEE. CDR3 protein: CASSVSGETQYF. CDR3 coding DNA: TGTGCCAGCAGCGTTAGCGGAGAGACCCAGTACTTC.

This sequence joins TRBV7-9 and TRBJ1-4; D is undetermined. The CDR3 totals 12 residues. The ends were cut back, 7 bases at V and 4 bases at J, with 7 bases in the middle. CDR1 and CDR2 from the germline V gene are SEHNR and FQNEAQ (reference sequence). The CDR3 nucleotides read TGTGCCAGCAAACAGAATAATGAAAAACTGTTTTTT. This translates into CASKQNNEKLFF.

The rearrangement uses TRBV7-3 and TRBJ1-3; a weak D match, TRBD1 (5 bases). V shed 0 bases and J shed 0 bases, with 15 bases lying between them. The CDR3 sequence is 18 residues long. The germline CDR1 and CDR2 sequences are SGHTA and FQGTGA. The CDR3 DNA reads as TGTGCCAGCAGCTTAACCCGGGGGATTATGAGCTCTGGAAACACCATATATTTT. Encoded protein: CASSLTRGIMSSGNTIYF.

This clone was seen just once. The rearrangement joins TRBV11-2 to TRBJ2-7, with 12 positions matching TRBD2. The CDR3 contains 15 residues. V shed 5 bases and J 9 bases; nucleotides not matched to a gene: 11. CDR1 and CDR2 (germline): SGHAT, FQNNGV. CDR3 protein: CASSPRLAGDIGQYF. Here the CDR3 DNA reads TGTGCCAGCAGCCCACGACTAGCGGGGGACATAGGGCAGTACTTC.

Here the CDR3 DNA reads TGTGCCAGCAGCGATTGGACTAGCGGGAGGACTAGCACAGATACGCAGTATTTT. Translating gives CASSDWTSGRTSTDTQYF. The genes are TRBV5-6 and TRBJ2-3; 14 nucleotides agree with TRBD2. Looked up from germline, CDR1 is SGHDT and CDR2 is YYEEEE. After removal of 4 bases from V and 0 bases from J, the junction contained 7 bases not matched to a gene. CDR3 length equals 18 residues. Together with reference TRBV5-6 and TRBJ2-3, the CDR3 gives the full variable domain: DAGVTQSPTHLIKTRGQQVTLRCSPKSGHDTVSWYQQALGQGPQFIFQYYEEEERQRGNFPDRFSGHQFPNYSSELNVNALLLGDSALYLCASSDWTSGRTSTDTQYFGPGTRLTVL.

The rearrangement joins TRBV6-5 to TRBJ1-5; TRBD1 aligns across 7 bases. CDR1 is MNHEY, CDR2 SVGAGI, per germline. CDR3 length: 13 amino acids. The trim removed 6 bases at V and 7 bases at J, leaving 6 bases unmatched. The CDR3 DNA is TGTGCCAGCAGCAGAGGGGGCAGGCAGCCCCAGCATTTT. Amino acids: CASSRGGRQPQHF.

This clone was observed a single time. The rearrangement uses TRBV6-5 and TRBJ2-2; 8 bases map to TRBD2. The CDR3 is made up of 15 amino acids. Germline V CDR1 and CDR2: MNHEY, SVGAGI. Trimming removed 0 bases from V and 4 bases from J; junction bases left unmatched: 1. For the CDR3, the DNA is TGTGCCAGCAGTTACTCAGCGGGGGCCACCGGGGAGCTGTTTTTT. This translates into CASSYSAGATGELFF.

Here the CDR3 DNA reads TGTGCCATCATGCAGGATATGCAAGAGACCCAGTACTTC. It codes for CAIMQDMQETQYF. The rearrangement joins TRBV10-3 to TRBJ2-5; D gene unclear. The CDR3 runs 13 residues. Germline-derived CDR1 and CDR2 are ENHRY and SYGVKD. The V end was cut by 7 bases, the J end by 2 bases, with 11 bases between.